This entry is about one T cell receptor (beta chain). Measured with immunoSEQ multiplex PCR; TCRdb has only the in-frame clones, and not every one. This sample has fewer than 350,000 clones; roughly 85% occur once, and the top ten carry approximately 1.9%. There are 17 residues in the CDR3. V dropped 5 bases and J dropped 7; count of bases not matched to a gene: 12. Per germline, CDR1 SGHDN and CDR2 FVKESK. This sample stems from a study of blood T cell repertoires in COVID-19. Study information: From the United States, Italy and Spain came samples of acute and convalescent COVID-19.

The chain joins TRBV14 to TRBJ2-2, with 11 bases fitting TRBD2. Material for sequencing was PBMCs or T cells enriched from blood (not recorded which). The receptor was derived from a woman aged 30 to 39 who had been exposed to COVID-19. The CDR3: CASSEHTSGRMNGELFF. The CDR3 bases are TGTGCCAGCAGCGAACATACTAGCGGGAGAATGAACGGGGAGCTGTTTTTT.